These T cell receptor beta chains were read from a single sample in a study of T cells after yellow fever vaccination. TCRdb called the 5' RACE reads again in MiXCR, with one record for every CDR3 protein. The table lists approximately 350,000 distinct CDR3 sequences, roughly 12% of them singletons, with more than 15% in the top ten. Sequenced material: PBMCs, taken on the day of the first yellow fever vaccination. Receptor source: a man aged 18-30 years who received the YFV17D yellow fever vaccine. The CDR3 runs from the conserved cysteine through the conserved F or W. Each record gives: clone size, V gene, D gene, J gene, CDR3 DNA, CDR3 protein. A D gene is named only where the DNA matches it firmly. The size entry is marked missing in some rows and otherwise reads once, few, many or a size class.

size: NA
V: TRBV5-1
D: TRBD1
J: TRBJ2-1
DNA: TGCGCCAGCAGCGCCCAACAGGGGAATGAGCAGTTCTTC
CDR3: CASSAQQGNEQFF

size: NA
V: TRBV5-4
D: TRBD1
J: TRBJ2-4
DNA: TGTGCCAGCAGTTCTTGGTCGTTTGGACAGGGTAACATTCAGTACTTC
CDR3: CASSSWSFGQGNIQYF

size: NA
V: TRBV20-1
D: NA
J: TRBJ1-2
DNA: TGCAGTCCGATCCTAGGGGTCGGTGGCTACACCTTC
CDR3: CSPILGVGGYTF

size: NA
V: TRBV18
D: NA
J: TRBJ2-7
DNA: TGTGCCAGCTCACCTACCCCCTACGAGCAGTACTTC
CDR3: CASSPTPYEQYF

size: NA
V: TRBV30
D: TRBD1
J: TRBJ1-3
DNA: TGTGCCTGGTCCACAGGGGCCCTCTTCTCTGGAAACACCATATATTTT
CDR3: CAWSTGALFSGNTIYF

size: NA
V: TRBV4-3
D: TRBD1
J: TRBJ1-2
DNA: TGCGCCAGCAGCCAAGGTTCAGGGGGAATCTATGGCTACACCTTC
CDR3: CASSQGSGGIYGYTF

size: many
V: TRBV29-1
D: NA
J: TRBJ1-3
DNA: TGCAGCGTCAGGGCGATCTCTGGAAACACCATATATTTT
CDR3: CSVRAISGNTIYF

size: NA
V: TRBV20-1
D: NA
J: TRBJ2-3
DNA: TGCAGTGCTAGAGATCGTGAGAAAACTAGCACAGATACGCAGTATTTT
CDR3: CSARDREKTSTDTQYF

size: NA
V: TRBV20-1
D: TRBD1
J: TRBJ1-6
DNA: TGCAGTGCGGGACAGGGGACTTATAATTCACCCCTCCACTTT
CDR3: CSAGQGTYNSPLHF

size: NA
V: TRBV4-2
D: NA
J: TRBJ2-3
DNA: TGTGCCAGCAGCCAAGATCACCAGGGGACAGATACGCAGTATTTT
CDR3: CASSQDHQGTDTQYF

size: NA
V: TRBV28
D: TRBD1
J: TRBJ1-2
DNA: TGTGCCAGCAGTACCCAGGGGGGCAGAAACTATGGCTACACCTTC
CDR3: CASSTQGGRNYGYTF

size: few
V: TRBV20-1
D: TRBD2
J: TRBJ2-1
DNA: TGCAGTGCTAGAGGGGGCCAAGCGGGGGCCAGGGATGAGCAGTTCTTC
CDR3: CSARGGQAGARDEQFF

size: NA
V: TRBV7-2
D: TRBD1
J: TRBJ1-2
DNA: TGTGCCAGCAGCTTATGGGACAGGCCCGGGGGGGGCTACACCTTC
CDR3: CASSLWDRPGGGYTF

size: few
V: TRBV2
D: NA
J: TRBJ1-5
DNA: TGTGCCAGCCTCGGAGGAGGGCTCAATCAGCCCCAGCATTTT
CDR3: CASLGGGLNQPQHF

size: NA
V: TRBV18
D: NA
J: TRBJ2-5
DNA: TGTGCCAGCTCACCCCGTCAGGGGTATCAAGAGACCCAGTACTTC
CDR3: CASSPRQGYQETQYF

size: many
V: TRBV7-2
D: NA
J: TRBJ2-2
DNA: TGTGCCAGCAGCTCCGTCTGGACGGGAACCGGGGAGCTGTTTTTT
CDR3: CASSSVWTGTGELFF

size: few
V: TRBV7-9
D: TRBD2
J: TRBJ2-1
DNA: TGTGCCAGCAGCTCCCATACTAGCGGACCGCACAATGAGCAGTTCTTC
CDR3: CASSSHTSGPHNEQFF

size: many
V: TRBV11-2
D: TRBD1
J: TRBJ2-2
DNA: TGTGCCAGCAGCCCAAACAGGGGTTTGGCCGGGGAGCTGTTTTTT
CDR3: CASSPNRGLAGELFF

size: many
V: TRBV12-3/TRBV12-4
D: NA
J: TRBJ1-2
DNA: TGTGCCAGCACCCAGGGTCAGTGGGGTGGCTACACCTTC
CDR3: CASTQGQWGGYTF

size: few
V: TRBV6-6
D: NA
J: TRBJ2-2
DNA: TGTGCCAGCAGCCCACACCGCACCGGGGAGCTGTTTTTT
CDR3: CASSPHRTGELFF

size: NA
V: TRBV5-4
D: TRBD1
J: TRBJ2-4
DNA: TGTGCCAGCAGCTTGCTTGGACAGGGGGCGAACATTCAGTACTTC
CDR3: CASSLLGQGANIQYF

size: NA
V: TRBV6-2/TRBV6-3
D: NA
J: TRBJ1-1
DNA: TGTGCCAGCACCGTGGGACGACGAACTGAAGCTTTCTTT
CDR3: CASTVGRRTEAFF

size: few
V: TRBV20-1
D: NA
J: TRBJ2-2
DNA: TGCAGTGCTAGGGACGGGAACACCGGGGAGCTGTTTTTT
CDR3: CSARDGNTGELFF

size: many
V: TRBV7-9
D: NA
J: TRBJ2-7
DNA: TGTGCCAGCAGCTCCCGGGAGAGGTACGAGCAGTACTTC
CDR3: CASSSRERYEQYF

size: many
V: TRBV12-3/TRBV12-4
D: NA
J: TRBJ2-2
DNA: TGTGCCAGCAGTTGGGGGGCGAACACCGGGGAGCTGTTTTTT
CDR3: CASSWGANTGELFF

size: NA
V: TRBV5-1
D: NA
J: TRBJ2-4
DNA: TGCGCCAGCAGCTTGGACCCCAAAAACATTCAGTACTTC
CDR3: CASSLDPKNIQYF

size: NA
V: TRBV12-3/TRBV12-4
D: NA
J: TRBJ1-5
DNA: TGTGCCAGCAGTCCGGCGGGCGGAATTCAGCCCCAGCATTTT
CDR3: CASSPAGGIQPQHF

size: once
V: TRBV3-1
D: NA
J: TRBJ2-5
DNA: TGTGCCACCAGCTCCCTAGCGAGGAGGCAAGAGACCCAGTACTTC
CDR3: CATSSLARRQETQYF

size: few
V: TRBV7-2
D: NA
J: TRBJ2-7
DNA: TGTGCCAGCAGCCCTTCGTCGGGACGCTTGTCCTACGAGCAGTACTTC
CDR3: CASSPSSGRLSYEQYF

size: NA
V: TRBV6-2/TRBV6-3
D: NA
J: TRBJ1-5
DNA: TGTGCCAGCAGCCCTTACACTTTCCCTCCGACCCTATATAGCAATCAGCCCCAGCATTTT
CDR3: CASSPYTFPPTLYSNQPQHF

size: NA
V: TRBV6-1
D: NA
J: TRBJ1-1
DNA: TGTGCCAGCAGTGCGGAGGGGGGTTTCACTGAAGCTTTCTTT
CDR3: CASSAEGGFTEAFF

size: few
V: TRBV10-3
D: TRBD1
J: TRBJ1-5
DNA: TGTGCCATCAGCGCCGACAGGGGGGGTCAGCCCCAGCATTTT
CDR3: CAISADRGGQPQHF

size: NA
V: TRBV4-3
D: NA
J: TRBJ2-2
DNA: TGCGCCAGCAGCCAAGCACAGGGATACACCGGGGAGCTGTTTTTT
CDR3: CASSQAQGYTGELFF

size: few
V: TRBV4-3
D: NA
J: TRBJ1-5
DNA: TGCGCCAGCAGCCAAGTTGTGGGCAATCAGCCCCAGCATTTT
CDR3: CASSQVVGNQPQHF

size: NA
V: TRBV7-2
D: NA
J: TRBJ2-7
DNA: TGTGCCAGCAGCCCGGAGTTGGCCGGCGAGCAGTACTTC
CDR3: CASSPELAGEQYF

size: many
V: TRBV29-1
D: TRBD1
J: TRBJ2-7
DNA: TGCAGCGCCTCCGGGACAGGCCTGGGCGAGCAGTACTTC
CDR3: CSASGTGLGEQYF

size: few
V: TRBV11-3
D: NA
J: TRBJ2-3
DNA: TGTGCCAGCAGCTTGGCGGGATTGGGCACAGATACGCAGTATTTT
CDR3: CASSLAGLGTDTQYF